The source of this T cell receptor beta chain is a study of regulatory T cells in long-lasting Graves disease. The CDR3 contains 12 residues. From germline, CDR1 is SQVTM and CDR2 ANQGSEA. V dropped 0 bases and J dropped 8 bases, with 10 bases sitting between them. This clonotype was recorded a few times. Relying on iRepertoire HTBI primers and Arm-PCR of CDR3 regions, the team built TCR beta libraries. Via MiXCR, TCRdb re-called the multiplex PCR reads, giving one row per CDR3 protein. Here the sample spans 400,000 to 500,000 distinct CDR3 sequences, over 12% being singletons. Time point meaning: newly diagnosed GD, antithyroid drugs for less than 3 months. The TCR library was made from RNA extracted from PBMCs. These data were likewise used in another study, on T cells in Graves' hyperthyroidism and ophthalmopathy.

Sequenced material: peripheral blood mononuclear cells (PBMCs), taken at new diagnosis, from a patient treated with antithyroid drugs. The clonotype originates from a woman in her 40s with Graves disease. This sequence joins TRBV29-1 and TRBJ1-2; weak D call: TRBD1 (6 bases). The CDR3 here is CSVEEDSGGYTF. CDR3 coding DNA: TGCAGCGTTGAAGAGGACAGTGGGGGCTACACCTTC.